These T cell receptor beta chains were read from a single sample in a study of shared T cell receptors in the human thymus. Only in-frame clones appear in the TCRdb table, and some are missing; sequencing was by immunoSEQ multiplex PCR. The sample gives 650,000 to 950,000 clones, approximately 85% of which show up once; 0.0095% to 0.013% is in the top ten. These data were likewise used in another study, on human thymus T cells.

The source material was thymocytes. The receptors were sampled from a girl under three years old with a congenital heart defect. The CDR3 runs from the conserved cysteine through the conserved F or W. The D gene is left open where the match is weak. The listing skips clone size in some rows; elsewhere it reads once, few, many or a size class.

v_gene	j_gene	d_gene	abundance	CDR3nt	CDR3aa
TRBV15	TRBJ1-2	TRBD1	.	TGTGCCACCAGCCCCCAGGAAGGGGGCGATGGCTACACCTTC	CATSPQEGGDGYTF
TRBV7-2	TRBJ1-1	TRBD1	.	TGTGCCAGCAGCTTATCGTCGGGACAGCAGAACACTGAAGCTTTCTTT	CASSLSSGQQNTEAFF
TRBV15	TRBJ2-7	.	.	TGTGCCACCAGCGCCCTAGGAGGCTACGAGCAGTACTTC	CATSALGGYEQYF
TRBV28	TRBJ1-1	TRBD1	few	TGTGCCAGCAGTCCCCGACAGGGAAGGGAAGCTTTCTTT	CASSPRQGREAFF
TRBV14	TRBJ2-3	TRBD1	few	TGTGCCAGCAGCCAAGATAGGGACAGGGAGACAGATACGCAGTATTTT	CASSQDRDRETDTQYF
TRBV4-3	TRBJ2-7	TRBD1	.	TGCGCCAGCAGCCAAGGAAGTCCGCGGGACAGGGGGGGCGAGCAGTACTTC	CASSQGSPRDRGGEQYF
TRBV19	TRBJ2-7	TRBD2	.	TGTGCCAGTAGTACACGGACTAGCGGGGGCCCAGTTTTCTCATCCTACGAGCAGTACTTC	CASSTRTSGGPVFSSYEQYF
TRBV13	TRBJ1-2	TRBD1	.	TGTGCCAGCAGCTTAGGGGGGGACAGAGAATCTTATGGCTACACCTTC	CASSLGGDRESYGYTF
TRBV4-1	TRBJ1-5	.	.	TGCGCCAGCAGCCAGGGGCTAGAGAATCAGCCCCAGCATTTT	CASSQGLENQPQHF
TRBV7-2	TRBJ1-2	.	.	TGTGCCAGCAGCTTCCTGGGCGGGTTTGGGGATAACTATGGCTACACCTTC	CASSFLGGFGDNYGYTF
TRBV7-2	TRBJ2-5	.	.	TGTGCCAGCAGCTCCCCCCTCCGGACTTACGAAGAGACCCAGTACTTC	CASSSPLRTYEETQYF
TRBV10-3	TRBJ1-6	TRBD1	.	TGTGCCATCAGTGAAGCCGGGACAGGGGAACAATATTCACCCCTCCACTTT	CAISEAGTGEQYSPLHF
TRBV4-2	TRBJ1-2	.	.	TGTGCCAGCAGCCAAGATACGAGGGTTCGGTGCGGTTGGGGCTACACCTTC	CASSQDTRVRCGWGYTF
TRBV19	TRBJ1-5	.	.	TGTGCCAGTAGTATAGGTAGGGACATTAGCAATCAGCCCCAGCATTTT	CASSIGRDISNQPQHF
TRBV25-1	TRBJ1-4	TRBD1	.	TGTGCCAGCAGAAAGGACAGGACGGGTGAAAAACTGTTTTTT	CASRKDRTGEKLFF
TRBV2	TRBJ1-1	.	.	TGTGCCAGCAGAGGAGGGGATGACACTGAAGCTTTCTTT	CASRGGDDTEAFF
TRBV5-1	TRBJ2-2	.	.	TGCGCCAGCAGCTTGGAGACAGAGCTGTTTTTT	CASSLETELFF
TRBV5-1	TRBJ2-2	.	.	TGCGCCAGCACCTCTGGCCCGAACACCGGGGAGCTGTTTTTT	CASTSGPNTGELFF
TRBV5-6	TRBJ1-3	.	few	TGTGCCAGCAGCTTGAGGGGGACTGGAAACACCATATATTTT	CASSLRGTGNTIYF
TRBV5-1	TRBJ2-7	.	once	TGCGCCAGCAGCCTGGAAGTACAACCGTACCCCTACGAGCAGTACTTC	CASSLEVQPYPYEQYF
TRBV2	TRBJ2-3	.	.	TGTGCCAGCAGTGGGCGGGGGCCCCTAAGCACAGATACGCAGTATTTT	CASSGRGPLSTDTQYF
TRBV6-1	TRBJ2-4	TRBD2	few	TGTGCCAGCAGTGAAGGCGGGACTAGGGCCATAGCCAAAAACATTCAGTACTTC	CASSEGGTRAIAKNIQYF
TRBV19	TRBJ2-7	.	.	TGTGCCAGTAGTATACTTGCCAGGGTAAAGCCCTACGAGCAGTACTTC	CASSILARVKPYEQYF
TRBV6-6	TRBJ1-5	.	once	TGTGCCAGCAGCCCCGCGAGGGGGAGCAATCAGCCCCAGCATTTT	CASSPARGSNQPQHF
TRBV5-1	TRBJ1-2	.	.	TGCGCCAGCAGCCAGGGACACCCGGGGGGGCTAGACTATGGCTACACCTTC	CASSQGHPGGLDYGYTF
TRBV28	TRBJ1-1	TRBD1	.	TGTGCCAGCAGCCTCGAACAGGGGCTCACTGAAGCTTTCTTT	CASSLEQGLTEAFF
TRBV6-1	TRBJ2-7	TRBD2	.	TGTGCTAGCACCCACGGGAGGAATAGCTACGAGCAGTACTTC	CASTHGRNSYEQYF
TRBV5-1	TRBJ2-7	TRBD1	few	TGCGCCAGCAGCTTGAGACAGGGGTTATCCCACGAGCAGTACTTC	CASSLRQGLSHEQYF
TRBV20-1	TRBJ2-1	TRBD2	.	TGCAGTGCTAGGGGGGAGGGTGAGCAGTTCTTC	CSARGEGEQFF
TRBV5-5	TRBJ2-7	.	.	TGTGCCAGCAGCTTGGCCCCCCAGGAGCAGTACTTC	CASSLAPQEQYF
TRBV5-8	TRBJ2-1	.	few	TGTGCCAGCAGCAGAATGAGCTCCTACAATGAGCAGTTCTTC	CASSRMSSYNEQFF
TRBV30	TRBJ2-5	TRBD1	.	TGTGCCTGGACTCCGGGACAGGGGGCGGGAGAGACCCAGTACTTC	CAWTPGQGAGETQYF
TRBV7-9	TRBJ2-2	TRBD2	.	TGTGCCAGCAGCTCCGGACTAGCGGGGGGCCATAACACCGGGGAGCTGTTTTTT	CASSSGLAGGHNTGELFF
TRBV7-6	TRBJ1-1	.	.	TGTGCCAGCAGCCTCGGCCCGTGCAGGGAAGCTTTCTTT	CASSLGPCREAFF
TRBV5-1	TRBJ1-1	TRBD1	once	TGCGCCAGCAGCCCCGCCGGACAGGGCGTTTTGGTGAACACTGAAGCTTTCTTT	CASSPAGQGVLVNTEAFF